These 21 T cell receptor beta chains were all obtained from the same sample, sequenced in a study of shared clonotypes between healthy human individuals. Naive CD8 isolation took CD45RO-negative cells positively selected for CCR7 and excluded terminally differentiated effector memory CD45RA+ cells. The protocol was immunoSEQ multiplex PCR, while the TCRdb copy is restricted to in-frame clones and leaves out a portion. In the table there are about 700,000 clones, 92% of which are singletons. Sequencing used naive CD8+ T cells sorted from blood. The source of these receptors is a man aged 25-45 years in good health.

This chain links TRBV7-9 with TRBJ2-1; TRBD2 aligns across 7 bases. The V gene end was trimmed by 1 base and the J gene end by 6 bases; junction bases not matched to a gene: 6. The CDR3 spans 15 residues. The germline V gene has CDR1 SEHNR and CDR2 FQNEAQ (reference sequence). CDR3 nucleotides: TGTGCCAGCAGCTTAGGGGGAGGGCCCGTCAATGAGCAGTTCTTC. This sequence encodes CASSLGGGPVNEQFF. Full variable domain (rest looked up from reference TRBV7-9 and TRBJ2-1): DTGVSQNPRHKITKRGQNVTFRCDPISEHNRLYWYRQTLGQGPEFLTYFQNEAQLEKSRLLSDRFSAERPKGSFSTLEIQRTEQGDSAMYLCASSLGGGPVNEQFFGPGTRLTVL.

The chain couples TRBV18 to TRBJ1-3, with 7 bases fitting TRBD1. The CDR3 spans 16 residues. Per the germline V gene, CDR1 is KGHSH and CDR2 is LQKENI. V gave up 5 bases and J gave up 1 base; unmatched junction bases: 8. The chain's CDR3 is CASSTSGQQSGNTIYF. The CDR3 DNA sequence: TGTGCCAGCTCAACGTCGGGACAGCAGTCTGGAAACACCATATATTTT. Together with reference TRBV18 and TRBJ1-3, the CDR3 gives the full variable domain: NAGVMQNPRHLVRRRGQEARLRCSPMKGHSHVYWYRQLPEEGLKFMVYLQKENIIDESGMPKERFSAEFPKEGPSILRIQQVVRGDSAAYFCASSTSGQQSGNTIYFGEGSWLTVV.

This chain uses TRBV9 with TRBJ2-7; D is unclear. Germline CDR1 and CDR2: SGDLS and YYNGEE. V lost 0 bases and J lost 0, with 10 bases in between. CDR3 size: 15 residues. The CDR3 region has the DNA TGTGCCAGCAGCGTAGACGGCCTCCTCTCCTACGAGCAGTACTTC. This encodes CASSVDGLLSYEQYF.

Here the CDR3 DNA reads TGTGCCAGCAGCTTAGGACTAGCGGGGGACCGAGGCTACGAGCAGTACTTC. It codes for CASSLGLAGDRGYEQYF. This sequence joins TRBV7-2 and TRBJ2-7, with 12 bases matching TRBD2. Germline lookup yields CDR1 SGHTA and CDR2 FQGNSA. Trimming cost V 1 base and J 3 bases; bases outside gene matches: 7. This CDR3 is built from 17 residues.

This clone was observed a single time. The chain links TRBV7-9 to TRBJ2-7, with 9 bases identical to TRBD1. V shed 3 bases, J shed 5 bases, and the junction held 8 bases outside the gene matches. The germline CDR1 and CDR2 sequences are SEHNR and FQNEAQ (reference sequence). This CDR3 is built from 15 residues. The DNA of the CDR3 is TGTGCCAGCAGCTTGAGGGACAGGGTGATCCACGAGCAGTACTTC. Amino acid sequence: CASSLRDRVIHEQYF.

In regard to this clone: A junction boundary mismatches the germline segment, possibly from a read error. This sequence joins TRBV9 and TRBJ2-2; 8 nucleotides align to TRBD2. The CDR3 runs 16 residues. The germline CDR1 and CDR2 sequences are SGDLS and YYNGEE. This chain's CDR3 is CASSGLHSGNAGELFF. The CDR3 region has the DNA TGTGCCAGCAGCGGCCTTCATAGCGGGAACGCCGGGGAGCTGTTTTTT. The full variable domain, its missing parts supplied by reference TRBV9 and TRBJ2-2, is DSGVTQTPKHLITATGQRVTLRCSPRSGDLSVYWYQQSLDQGLQFLIQYYNGEERAKGNILERFSAQQFPDLHSELNLSSLELGDSALYFCASSGLHSGNAGELFFGEGSRLTVL.

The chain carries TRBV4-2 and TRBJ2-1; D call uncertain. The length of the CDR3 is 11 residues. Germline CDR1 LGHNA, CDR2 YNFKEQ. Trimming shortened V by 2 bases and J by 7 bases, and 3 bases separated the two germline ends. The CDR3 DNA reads TGTGCCAGCAGCCAATCAAATGAGCAGTTCTTC. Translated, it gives CASSQSNEQFF.

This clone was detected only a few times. CDR3 loop: CASSEAVTILYEQYF. CDR3 in DNA: TGTGCCAGCAGTGAAGCGGTGACAATCCTCTACGAGCAGTACTTC. J is TRBJ2-7 and V is TRBV6-1; D remains ambiguous. V shed 0 bases and J shed 3 bases, with 12 bases lying between them. The CDR3 contains 15 residues. Germline V lookup: CDR1 MNHNS, CDR2 SASEGT.

The CDR3 region is CASSGQGEREQFF. The CDR3 DNA sequence: TGTGCCAGTAGTGGACAGGGTGAAAGGGAGCAGTTCTTC. The chain has TRBV19 and TRBJ2-1, with TRBD1 matching over 8 bases. Losses at the gene ends were 5 bases for V and 10 bases for J; bases not matched to a gene: 7. The CDR3 is made up of 13 amino acids. Germline CDR1 reads LNHDA; CDR2 reads SQIVND (reference sequence).

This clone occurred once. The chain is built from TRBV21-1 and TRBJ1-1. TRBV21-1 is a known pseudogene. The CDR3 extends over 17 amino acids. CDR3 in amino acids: CASSKRGVGGAHTEAFF. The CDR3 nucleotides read TGTGCCAGCAGCAAAAGGGGCGTCGGGGGCGCGCACACTGAAGCTTTCTTT.

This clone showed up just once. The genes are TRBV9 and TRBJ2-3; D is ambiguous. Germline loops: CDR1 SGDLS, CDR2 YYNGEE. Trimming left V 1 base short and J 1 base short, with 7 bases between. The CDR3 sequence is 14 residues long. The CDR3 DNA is TGTGCCAGCAGCGTATGGGATCGCACAGATACGCAGTATTTT. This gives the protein CASSVWDRTDTQYF. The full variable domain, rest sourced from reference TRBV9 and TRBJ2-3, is DSGVTQTPKHLITATGQRVTLRCSPRSGDLSVYWYQQSLDQGLQFLIQYYNGEERAKGNILERFSAQQFPDLHSELNLSSLELGDSALYFCASSVWDRTDTQYFGPGTRLTVL.

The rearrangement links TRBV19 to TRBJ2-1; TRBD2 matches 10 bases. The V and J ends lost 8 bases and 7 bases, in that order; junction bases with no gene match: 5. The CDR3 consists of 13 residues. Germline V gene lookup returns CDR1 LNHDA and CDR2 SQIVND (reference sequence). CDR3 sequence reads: CASSSAGGNEQFF. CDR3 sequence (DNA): TGTGCCAGTTCTTCAGCGGGAGGGAATGAGCAGTTCTTC.

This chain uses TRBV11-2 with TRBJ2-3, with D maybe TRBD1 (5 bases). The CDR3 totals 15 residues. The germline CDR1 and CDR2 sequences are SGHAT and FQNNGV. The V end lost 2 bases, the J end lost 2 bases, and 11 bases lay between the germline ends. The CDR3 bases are TGTGCCAGCAGCTTAAGGGGCCTTTTCACAGATACGCAGTATTTT. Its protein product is CASSLRGLFTDTQYF.

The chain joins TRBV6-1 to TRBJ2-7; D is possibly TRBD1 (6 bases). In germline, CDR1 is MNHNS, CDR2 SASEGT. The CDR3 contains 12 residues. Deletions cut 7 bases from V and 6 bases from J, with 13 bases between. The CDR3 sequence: CASIQQGFEQYF. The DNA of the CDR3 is TGTGCCAGCATACAACAGGGTTTCGAGCAGTACTTC.

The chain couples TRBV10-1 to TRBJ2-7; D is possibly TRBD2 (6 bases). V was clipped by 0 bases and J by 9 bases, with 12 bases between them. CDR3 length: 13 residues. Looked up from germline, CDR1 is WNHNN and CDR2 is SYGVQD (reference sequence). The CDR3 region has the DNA TGCGCCAGCAGTGAGTCGACCGGGAGAGGGCAGTACTTC. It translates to CASSESTGRGQYF.

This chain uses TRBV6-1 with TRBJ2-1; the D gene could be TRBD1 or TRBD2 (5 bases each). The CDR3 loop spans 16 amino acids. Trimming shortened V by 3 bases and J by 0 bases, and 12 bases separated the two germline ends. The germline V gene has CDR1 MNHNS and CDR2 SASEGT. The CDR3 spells CASSDFWDLSYNEQFF. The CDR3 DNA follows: TGTGCCAGCAGTGACTTCTGGGACCTCTCCTACAATGAGCAGTTCTTC.

CDR3 region: CASSSSPAPGNEQFF. CDR3 in DNA: TGTGCCAGCAGCTCCAGCCCGGCGCCGGGGAATGAGCAGTTCTTC. The chain links TRBV9 to TRBJ2-1; perhaps TRBD2 as D (5 bases). Between the trimmed V and J ends, which lost 4 bases and 7 bases, there was a span of 18 bases. Germline V gene lookup returns CDR1 SGDLS and CDR2 YYNGEE. The CDR3 covers 15 residues.

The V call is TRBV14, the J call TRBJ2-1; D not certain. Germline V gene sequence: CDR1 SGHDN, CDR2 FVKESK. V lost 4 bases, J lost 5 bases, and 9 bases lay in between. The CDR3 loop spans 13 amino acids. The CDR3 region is CASSPKIHNEQFF. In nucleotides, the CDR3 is TGTGCCAGCAGCCCTAAGATACACAATGAGCAGTTCTTC.

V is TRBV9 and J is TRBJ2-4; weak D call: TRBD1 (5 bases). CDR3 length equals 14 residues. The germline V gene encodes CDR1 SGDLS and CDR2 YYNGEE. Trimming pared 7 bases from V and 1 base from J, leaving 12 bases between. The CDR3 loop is CASGPAGAKNIQYF. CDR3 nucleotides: TGTGCCAGCGGCCCGGCAGGGGCCAAAAACATTCAGTACTTC.

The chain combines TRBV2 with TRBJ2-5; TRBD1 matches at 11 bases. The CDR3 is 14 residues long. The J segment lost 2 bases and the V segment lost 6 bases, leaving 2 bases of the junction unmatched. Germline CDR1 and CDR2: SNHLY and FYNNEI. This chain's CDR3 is CASRGQGGQETQYF. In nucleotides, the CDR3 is TGTGCCAGCAGGGGACAGGGGGGGCAAGAGACCCAGTACTTC.

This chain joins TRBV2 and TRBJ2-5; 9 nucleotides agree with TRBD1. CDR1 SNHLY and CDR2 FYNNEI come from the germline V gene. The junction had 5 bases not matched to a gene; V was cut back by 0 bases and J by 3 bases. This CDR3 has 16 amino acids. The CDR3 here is CASSEADRGGEETQYF. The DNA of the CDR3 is TGTGCCAGCAGTGAAGCGGACAGGGGCGGAGAAGAGACCCAGTACTTC.